This entry features one T cell receptor (beta chain) sequence. Its target is unknown. Per the germline V gene, CDR1 is MNHEY and CDR2 is SMNVEV (reference sequence). V lost 7 bases, J lost 5 bases, and 15 bases lay in between. The CDR3 consists of 14 residues. The data belong to a study of CD8 T cells in ankylosing spondylitis. A quantitative 5'-RACE method, one with molecular barcodes, was used to make TCR beta libraries. Via MiXCR, TCRdb re-called the 5' RACE reads, giving one row per CDR3 protein. The sample consists of just over 300,000 distinct CDR3 sequences, more than 20% of them appearing once. Notes on the study in general: Reactive arthritis synovial fluid and blood were previously reported to contain some motif variants. Relatively rare in peripheral blood, disease-linked clones were also CD8+. Characteristic, it appeared, of ankylosing spondylitis blood was a TCR beta motif of several highly homologous variants.

The J gene is TRBJ2-1, the V gene TRBV27, with a tentative D call TRBD1 (5 bases). Sequencing was done on a sample of blood, either unsorted or a sorted T cell fraction (not recorded which). This sequence was found in a female donor with ankylosing spondylitis or in good health (not recorded which). The CDR3: CASKNIQVHNEQFF. Here the CDR3 DNA reads TGTGCCAGCAAGAATATACAGGTCCACAATGAGCAGTTCTTC.